The rows below give T cell receptor beta chains drawn from one sample of a study of cytomegalovirus exposure and HLA in healthy donors. Clones were read by immunoSEQ multiplex PCR, and TCRdb kept only the in-frame ones, dropping some. Among more than 150,000 clones, roughly 84% were seen once, and the ten largest hold about 0.24%. The sequenced sample was PBMCs. The receptors were sampled from a girl in the first two years of life in good health and CMV-seronegative. Both conserved end residues are part of each CDR3. The order of the fields is D gene, J gene, clone size, V gene, CDR3 protein, CDR3 DNA. A D gene is named only where the DNA matches it firmly. A row's size may be missing; if present it is once, few, many or a size class.

>.|TRBJ1-1|.|TRBV19
CASSIRAEAFF
TGTGCCAGTAGTATACGGGCTGAAGCTTTCTTT
>TRBD2|TRBJ2-7|.|TRBV30
CAWSVAGWGYEQYF
TGTGCCTGGAGCGTAGCGGGATGGGGCTACGAGCAGTACTTC
>TRBD1|TRBJ2-3|.|TRBV29-1
CSVALRDRATDTQYF
TGCAGCGTTGCCCTTCGGGACAGGGCAACAGATACGCAGTATTTT
>.|TRBJ1-6|.|TRBV19
CASSIESRVGSPLHF
TGTGCCAGTAGTATAGAGTCCAGGGTCGGCTCACCCCTCCACTTT
>.|TRBJ1-4|.|TRBV4-2
CASSRETGGGREKLFF
TGTGCCAGCAGCCGAGAAACGGGGGGGGGTAGAGAAAAACTGTTTTTT
>.|TRBJ2-7|.|TRBV5-4
CASSYPDSYEQYF
TGTGCCAGCAGCTACCCGGACAGCTACGAGCAGTACTTC
>.|TRBJ1-2|.|TRBV5-4
CASSPTVENLYGYTF
TGTGCCAGCAGCCCAACGGTGGAGAACCTCTATGGCTACACCTTC
>.|TRBJ2-3|.|TRBV5-4
CASSRYTDTQYF
TGTGCCAGCAGTCGCTACACAGATACGCAGTATTTT
>.|TRBJ1-2|.|TRBV5-1
CASSLEGRDHYGYTF
TGCGCCAGCAGCTTGGAGGGCAGGGATCACTATGGCTACACCTTC
>.|TRBJ1-1|few|TRBV5-6
CASSLWGGTEAFF
TGTGCCAGCAGCTTGTGGGGGGGCACTGAAGCTTTCTTT
>TRBD1|TRBJ2-3|.|TRBV10-3
CAISEVTGTDTQYF
TGTGCCATCAGTGAGGTGACAGGGACAGATACGCAGTATTTT
>TRBD2|TRBJ2-2|.|TRBV10-1
CASQLANGELFF
TGCGCCAGCCAACTAGCGAACGGGGAGCTGTTTTTT
>.|TRBJ2-3|.|TRBV18
CASSPRVGTVNTDTQYF
TGTGCCAGCTCACCCAGGGTGGGAACAGTGAACACAGATACGCAGTATTTT
>TRBD2|TRBJ2-1|.|TRBV7-2
CASSSRLAGMYNEQFF
TGTGCCAGCAGTTCAAGACTAGCGGGGATGTACAATGAGCAGTTCTTC
>.|TRBJ2-7|.|TRBV5-6
CASSNRVEEGYEQYF
TGTGCCAGCAGCAATCGCGTCGAGGAAGGATACGAGCAGTACTTC
>.|TRBJ2-2|few|TRBV6-6
CASKSIGAPGELFF
TGTGCCAGCAAATCGATAGGGGCCCCCGGGGAGCTGTTTTTT
>TRBD1|TRBJ2-1|few|TRBV30
CALQSRDRGLNYNEQFF
TGTGCCTTACAGTCCCGGGACAGGGGGCTAAACTACAATGAGCAGTTCTTC
>TRBD2|TRBJ2-3|few|TRBV4-1
CASSSLAGLAGSSTDTQYF
TGCGCCAGCAGCTCACTTGCAGGACTAGCGGGGTCCTCCACAGATACGCAGTATTTT
>.|TRBJ1-1|few|TRBV15
CATSREGGAGGVAFF
TGTGCCACCAGCAGAGAAGGAGGGGCCGGAGGCGTGGCTTTCTTT
>TRBD2|TRBJ2-1|.|TRBV10-1
CASSEFPKFSSGRTEYEQFF
TGCGCCAGCAGTGAGTTCCCTAAATTCTCTAGCGGGAGAACGGAATATGAGCAGTTCTTC
>.|TRBJ2-7|once|TRBV6-5
CASSYPRGGYYEQYF
TGTGCCAGCAGTTACCCAAGGGGCGGATATTACGAGCAGTACTTC
>.|TRBJ2-1|.|TRBV9
CASSGGGRGLNEQFF
TGTGCCAGCAGTGGGGGGGGCAGGGGGCTTAATGAGCAGTTCTTC
>TRBD2|TRBJ2-3|.|TRBV6-6
CASGAGKKAWGDTQYF
TGTGCCAGTGGAGCGGGGAAGAAGGCCTGGGGGGATACGCAGTATTTT
>.|TRBJ2-7|.|TRBV30
CAWSRLPLTYEQYF
TGTGCCTGGAGTAGACTACCACTTACCTACGAGCAGTACTTC
>.|TRBJ2-1|.|TRBV10-3
CAISGISIGKDEQFF
TGTGCCATCAGTGGGATTTCGATCGGGAAGGATGAGCAGTTCTTC
>TRBD1|TRBJ2-1|.|TRBV6-1
CASSARGRGPHNEQFF
TGTGCCAGCAGTGCACGCGGCAGGGGGCCGCACAATGAGCAGTTCTTC
>TRBD1|TRBJ1-6|.|TRBV19
CASSIVRPGGNSPLHF
TGTGCCAGTAGTATAGTTAGGCCAGGGGGTAATTCACCCCTCCACTTT
>TRBD1|TRBJ1-1|.|TRBV5-1
CASSFRQGAENTEAFF
TGCGCCAGCAGCTTCAGACAGGGGGCTGAGAACACTGAAGCTTTCTTT
>TRBD2|TRBJ2-7|few|TRBV7-8
CASSLVSGIYEQYF
TGTGCCAGCAGCTTAGTGAGCGGGATCTACGAGCAGTACTTC
>TRBD2|TRBJ2-7|.|TRBV6-4
CAGRTWEGREQYF
TGTGCCGGGAGGACTTGGGAGGGTCGGGAGCAGTACTTC
>.|TRBJ1-2|.|TRBV10-3
CAISESLIRVSDGYTF
TGTGCCATCAGTGAGTCGCTAATCAGGGTTTCTGATGGCTACACCTTC
>TRBD1|TRBJ2-7|.|TRBV27
CASRLGGTGYYEQYF
TGTGCCAGCAGACTAGGGGGGACAGGGTATTACGAGCAGTACTTC
>.|TRBJ2-1|.|TRBV4-1
CASSQGAPAESLAVGEQFF
TGCGCCAGCAGCCAAGGAGCCCCGGCTGAATCCTTAGCGGTGGGTGAGCAGTTCTTC
>TRBD2|TRBJ2-7|.|TRBV5-6
CASSLPPPSGGHYEQYF
TGTGCCAGCAGCTTGCCCCCACCTAGCGGGGGTCACTACGAGCAGTACTTC
>TRBD1|TRBJ1-5|few|TRBV27
CASSLIGVQGVNQPQHF
TGTGCCAGCAGTTTAATTGGGGTCCAGGGGGTAAATCAGCCCCAGCATTTT
>.|TRBJ1-2|.|TRBV6-6
CASSLQASYGYTF
TGTGCCAGCAGCTTACAGGCTTCTTATGGCTACACCTTC
>TRBD2|TRBJ2-6|.|TRBV9
CASSTRGGSGANVLTF
TGTGCCAGCAGCACTCGCGGGGGCTCTGGGGCCAACGTCCTGACTTTC